This T cell receptor beta chain was sequenced for a study of regulatory and conventional T cells in RAG deficiency. This CDR3 contains 15 residues. CDR1 SNHLY and CDR2 FYNNEI come from the germline V gene. V shed 6 bases and J 8 bases; nucleotides not matched to a gene: 7. Profiled with immunoSEQ multiplex PCR; TCRdb holds only in-frame clones, not every one. The sample shows roughly 35,000 clones, around nine tenths of them seen only once. These data are also associated with another study on regulatory T cells. From that study: The PCR used 52 TRBV and 13 TRBJ primers.

Sequencing used CD8+ T cells sorted from blood. This receptor was obtained from a human donor in good health. The chain uses TRBV2 and TRBJ2-1, with 13 bases lining up with TRBD2. The CDR3 reads CASRAGLAGVDEQFF. CDR3 DNA sequence: TGTGCCAGCAGGGCAGGACTAGCGGGAGTCGATGAGCAGTTCTTC.